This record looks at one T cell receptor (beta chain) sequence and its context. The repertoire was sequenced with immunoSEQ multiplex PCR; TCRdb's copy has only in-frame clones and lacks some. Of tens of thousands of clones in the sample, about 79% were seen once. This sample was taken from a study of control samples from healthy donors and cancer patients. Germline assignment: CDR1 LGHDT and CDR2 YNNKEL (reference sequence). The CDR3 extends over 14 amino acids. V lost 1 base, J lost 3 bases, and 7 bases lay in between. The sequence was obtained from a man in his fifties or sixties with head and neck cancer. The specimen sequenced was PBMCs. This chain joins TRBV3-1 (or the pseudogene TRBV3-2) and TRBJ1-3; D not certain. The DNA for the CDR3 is TGTGCCAGCAGCCAAGGCAGGAATGGAAACACCATATATTTT. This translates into CASSQGRNGNTIYF.